Presented here are 25 T cell receptor beta chains from one specimen sequenced in a study of cytomegalovirus exposure and HLA in healthy donors. Vbeta (60) and Jbeta (13) primers were used in the PCR. This table comes from immunoSEQ multiplex PCR, and its TCRdb copy is limited to in-frame clones, with some not included. The sample has over 150,000 clones; 82% are singletons. Sequenced sample: PBMCs. The receptor source for this set is a girl aged 2 to 9 in good health and CMV-seropositive.

The chain links TRBV2 to TRBJ1-4, with TRBD1 matching over 9 bases. This CDR3 spans 15 amino acids. V dropped 4 bases and J dropped 4; count of bases not matched to a gene: 4. Germline V lookup: CDR1 SNHLY, CDR2 FYNNEI. The CDR3 DNA is TGTGCCAGCAGTGGGGGGACAGGGCTTAATGAAAAACTGTTTTTT. Translated, it gives CASSGGTGLNEKLFF.

A few counts support this clone. CDR3 amino acids: CASSYAYRGRLEETQYF. The DNA for the CDR3 is TGCGCCAGCAGCTACGCATACAGGGGGCGTTTAGAAGAGACCCAGTACTTC. V gene TRBV5-1 combines with J gene TRBJ2-5, with TRBD1 matching over 9 bases. Germline CDR1 and CDR2: SGHRS and YFSETQ. Unmatched junction bases numbered 12, after V lost 3 bases and J lost 3 bases. CDR3 length equals 17 residues.

Worth noting for this clone: Mismatch with germline at one junction end may stem from a read error. This chain joins TRBV7-3 and TRBJ2-2, with TRBD1 matching over 8 bases. CDR3 size: 15 residues. Germline-derived CDR1 and CDR2 are SGHTA and FQGTGA. The CDR3 here is CASSLTGGNTGELFF. DNA for the CDR3: TGTGCCAGCAGCCTAACAGGGGGGAACACCGGGGAGCTGTTTTTT.

The chain uses TRBV27 and TRBJ2-1; the match to TRBD2 covers 10 bases. V was clipped by 6 bases and J by 4 bases; unmatched bases: 6. In germline, CDR1 is MNHEY, CDR2 SMNVEV (reference sequence). The CDR3 sequence is 15 residues long. The CDR3 coding sequence is TGTGCCAGCAGGTTAGCGGGAGGCCCATACAATGAGCAGTTCTTC. It is translated as CASRLAGGPYNEQFF.

This chain links TRBV7-3 with TRBJ2-3, with 7 bases fitting TRBD2. The CDR3 contains 15 residues. Germline V gene data show CDR1 as SGHTA and CDR2 as FQGTGA. V trimming: 5 bases; J trimming: 0 bases; junction bases outside the gene matches: 5. The CDR3 loop reads CASSRDSGSTDTQYF. Written as DNA, the CDR3 is TGTGCCAGCAGCAGGGATAGCGGGAGCACAGATACGCAGTATTTT.

The J gene is TRBJ2-5, the V gene TRBV6-7; weak D call: TRBD2 (6 bases). TRBV6-7 is an ORF for which the function is uncertain. CDR3 length: 13 amino acids. The V gene lost 6 bases and the J gene lost 5 bases, with 13 bases spanning the gap. The DNA for the CDR3 is TGTGCCAGCAGCCCGACTAGATGGGAGACCCAGTACTTC. Its protein is CASSPTRWETQYF.

This clone was seen a single time. Written as DNA, the CDR3 is TGTGCCAGCAGAGACAGTGGCTTTAATGAAAAACTGTTTTTT. The encoded protein is CASRDSGFNEKLFF. V and J are TRBV6-5 and TRBJ1-4; weak D call: TRBD1 (5 bases). Trimming removed 6 bases at V and 4 bases at J, with 12 bases between. Germline CDR1 is MNHEY and CDR2 is SVGAGI. This CDR3 contains 14 residues.

This clone was seen a few times. This chain joins TRBV6-6 and TRBJ1-5, with 8 nucleotides matching TRBD1. Germline-derived CDR1 and CDR2 are MNHNY and SVGAGI (reference sequence). The CDR3 contains 15 residues. With V trimmed by 6 bases and J by 1 base, 5 bases remained unmatched. The CDR3 DNA reads as TGTGCCAGCAGCCAGGGGGCTCCGAGCAATCAGCCCCAGCATTTT. This codes for CASSQGAPSNQPQHF.

This clone was found a few times. The V and J genes are TRBV29-1 and TRBJ2-7; 7 nucleotides agree with TRBD1. With V trimmed by 3 bases and J by 2 bases, 10 bases remained unmatched. CDR3 size: 15 residues. The germline CDR1 and CDR2 sequences are SQVTM and ANQGSEA. The CDR3, as DNA: TGCAGCGTTGAGGAAAGGGACAGTTCGGCCTACGAGCAGTACTTC. Amino acids: CSVEERDSSAYEQYF.

CDR3 sequence reads: CSVEFSVVETQYF. CDR3 nucleotide sequence: TGCAGCGTTGAATTTTCGGTAGTGGAGACCCAGTACTTC. V usage is TRBV29-1 and J usage is TRBJ2-5; D remains unclear. CDR1 and CDR2 from the germline V gene are SQVTM and ANQGSEA. V shed 2 bases and J shed 5 bases, with 12 bases lying between them. The CDR3 is 13 residues long.

In this sample, this clone turned up a few times. The CDR3 nucleotides read TGTGCCAGCAGCCTTCCGGGACTAGCGCCCGGGGAGCTGTTTTTT. Residues: CASSLPGLAPGELFF. This chain links TRBV28 with TRBJ2-2; 10 positions match TRBD2. This CDR3 region has 15 residues. Trimming took 6 bases from V and 6 from J; bases not matched to a gene: 7. The germline CDR1 and CDR2 sequences are MDHEN and SYDVKM.

This chain links TRBV7-2 with TRBJ2-5, with 13 positions matching TRBD2. V trimming: 5 bases; J trimming: 3 bases; junction bases outside the gene matches: 12. Per the germline V gene, CDR1 is SGHTA and CDR2 is FQGNSA. This CDR3 is 18 amino acids long. The CDR3 nucleotides are TGTGCCAGCAGCGCGATACCGGGACTAGCGGGAAGAAAAGAGACCCAGTACTTC. This gives the protein CASSAIPGLAGRKETQYF.

The V and J genes are TRBV28 and TRBJ1-5; the match to TRBD1 covers 9 bases. The CDR3 spans 14 residues. V lost 4 bases to trimming and J lost 3 bases; unmatched junction nucleotides: 1. Germline V gives CDR1 MDHEN, CDR2 SYDVKM. DNA of the CDR3: TGTGCCAGCAGTTACAGGGGGCTCAATCAGCCCCAGCATTTT. Translating it yields CASSYRGLNQPQHF.

The sample holds one count of this clone. Mismatch with germline at one junction end may stem from a read error. The gene calls are TRBV28 and TRBJ2-3; D uncertain. Per germline, CDR1 MDHEN and CDR2 SYDVKM. This CDR3 has 12 amino acids. CDR3 DNA: TGTGCCAGCAGTTTAAAAACAGCTACGCAGTATTTT. Translated: CASSLKTATQYF.

The sample holds one count of this clone. The chain has TRBV25-1 and TRBJ2-6; no clear D gene. Trimming stripped 1 base from V and 4 bases from J, with 17 bases between. This CDR3 contains 18 residues. The germline V gene encodes CDR1 MGHDK and CDR2 SYGVNS. The CDR3 loop is CASSESDTVWPGANVLTF. The DNA of the CDR3 is TGTGCCAGCAGTGAATCCGACACAGTGTGGCCCGGGGCCAACGTCCTGACTTTC.

This sequence joins TRBV30 and TRBJ2-5; no reliable D call. CDR3 length equals 9 residues. Per germline, CDR1 GTSNPN and CDR2 SVGIG (reference sequence). In nucleotides, the CDR3 is TGTGCGGCGGATTCGACCCAGTACTTC. It codes for CAADSTQYF.

This chain links TRBV15 with TRBJ2-5; TRBD1 might be the D (5 bases). The CDR3 is 14 residues long. Between the trimmed V and J ends, which lost 5 bases and 5 bases, there was a span of 15 bases. Germline CDR1 is LNHNV and CDR2 is YYDKDF (reference sequence). The CDR3 nucleotides read TGTGCCACCAGCCAGGACACCCGGCCGGAGACCCAGTACTTC. This gives the protein CATSQDTRPETQYF.

The chain links TRBV5-1 to TRBJ2-3; 9 bases are shared with TRBD2. This CDR3 comprises 16 residues. Looked up from germline, CDR1 is SGHRS and CDR2 is YFSETQ. The V segment lost 3 bases and the J segment 2 bases; nucleotides outside the gene matches: 7. The DNA of the CDR3 is TGCGCCAGCAGCTCTCTGACTAGCGGTTACACAGATACGCAGTATTTT. This translates into CASSSLTSGYTDTQYF.

This clone has only a few counts. The chain combines TRBV28 with TRBJ2-3; D is uncertain. The CDR3 extends over 15 amino acids. Trimming cost V 6 bases and J 1 base, with 14 bases left between them. Looked up from germline, CDR1 is MDHEN and CDR2 is SYDVKM. In nucleotides, the CDR3 is TGTGCCAGCAGCCCCCTTAGCAGTGGCACAGATACGCAGTATTTT. Translated, it gives CASSPLSSGTDTQYF.

The rearrangement uses TRBV19 and TRBJ2-5, with 8 bases that match TRBD2. This CDR3 contains 15 residues. Germline-derived CDR1 and CDR2 are LNHDA and SQIVND (reference sequence). The trim removed 8 bases at V and 5 bases at J, leaving 13 bases unmatched. The CDR3 DNA reads TGTGCCAGTGGTCCTGGGACTAGGGTGGAGGAGACCCAGTACTTC. It is translated as CASGPGTRVEETQYF.

The chain links TRBV28 to TRBJ2-7; 10 nucleotides match TRBD1. Germline CDR1 MDHEN, CDR2 SYDVKM. The CDR3 totals 18 residues. The V and J ends lost 6 bases and 5 bases, in that order; junction bases with no gene match: 19. The CDR3 bases are TGTGCCAGCAGGCGACCGGGACAGGGGTTTAGGGCACTCCACGAGCAGTACTTC. Translated: CASRRPGQGFRALHEQYF.

In DNA form, the CDR3 reads TGTGCCAGCAGCGTTGATCAGGGGAGAGGGGATACGCAGTATTTT. Translation: CASSVDQGRGDTQYF. The J gene is TRBJ2-3, the V gene TRBV9; a weak D match, TRBD1 (6 bases). The germline V gene encodes CDR1 SGDLS and CDR2 YYNGEE. CDR3 length: 15 residues. V lost 2 bases and J 6 bases, leaving 16 bases between the germline ends.

This clone occurred a few times. The V call is TRBV28, the J call TRBJ2-7, with TRBD2 matching over 13 bases. CDR1 is MDHEN, CDR2 SYDVKM, per germline. CDR3 length: 16 amino acids. V lost 5 bases to trimming and J lost 0 bases; unmatched junction nucleotides: 4. The CDR3 sequence: CASSGTSGKDSYEQYF. DNA for the CDR3: TGTGCCAGCAGTGGGACTAGCGGGAAGGACTCCTACGAGCAGTACTTC.

This chain connects TRBV4-1 to TRBJ2-7; D is uncertain. CDR3 size: 13 residues. Trimming cost V 1 base and J 5 bases, with 9 bases left between them. Germline lookup yields CDR1 MGHRA and CDR2 YSYEKL. CDR3 in DNA: TGCGCCAGCAGCCAAGCGTTGGGCGACGAGCAGTACTTC. This codes for CASSQALGDEQYF.

The chain uses TRBV5-4 and TRBJ2-7; 9 positions agree with TRBD2. The CDR3 covers 15 residues. V trimming: 2 bases; J trimming: 3 bases; junction bases outside the gene matches: 6. Germline V gene sequence: CDR1 SGHNT, CDR2 YYREEE (reference sequence). CDR3 amino acids: CASSFSPAGGYEQYF. The CDR3 DNA reads TGTGCCAGCAGCTTTTCACCAGCGGGAGGCTACGAGCAGTACTTC.